A single sample is the source of the 23 T cell receptor beta chains below, sequenced in a study of a mutant IDH1 vaccine in newly diagnosed glioma. Here immunoSEQ multiplex PCR was the method, and the copy in TCRdb shows in-frame clones only, minus some. The sample shows roughly 62,000 clones, around nine tenths of them seen only once. Described time point: week 11, during vaccination. Each dose delivered 300 ug of mutant IDH1 20-mer peptide subcutaneously with imiquimod. No cognate antigen is known for these TCRs. This sample comprised PBMCs, obtained from a glioma patient whose treatment included an IDH1 peptide vaccine. The receptors were sampled from a man aged 35 to 55 with glioma.

This clone was seen only a few times. The V gene is TRBV29-1, the J gene TRBJ1-1; no reliable D call. V lost 6 bases, J lost 1 base, and 15 bases lay in between. The CDR3 covers 14 residues. CDR1 is SQVTM and CDR2 is ANQGSEA in the germline V gene. CDR3 sequence: CSVKKTTTNTEAFF. CDR3 nucleotide sequence: TGCAGCGTAAAAAAGACAACAACGAACACTGAAGCTTTCTTT.

The chain couples TRBV19 to TRBJ2-7; D possibly matches TRBD1 or TRBD2 (5 bases each). Looked up from germline, CDR1 is LNHDA and CDR2 is SQIVND (reference sequence). This CDR3 has 13 residues. V lost 5 bases and J 2 bases, leaving 10 bases between the germline ends. CDR3 sequence reads: CASSEGSTYEQYF. The CDR3 DNA reads TGTGCCAGTAGTGAGGGGTCGACCTACGAGCAGTACTTC. Using reference TRBV19 and TRBJ2-7 for the parts outside the CDR3, the full variable domain is DGGITQSPKYLFRKEGQNVTLSCEQNLNHDAMYWYRQDPGQGLRLIYYSQIVNDFQKGDIAEGYSVSREKKESFPLTVTSAQKNPTAFYLCASSEGSTYEQYFGPGTRLTVT.

The genes are TRBV29-1 and TRBJ2-7; 8 bases match TRBD1. Germline-derived CDR1 and CDR2 are SQVTM and ANQGSEA. The V gene end was trimmed by 4 bases and the J gene end by 5 bases; junction bases not matched to a gene: 4. The CDR3 sequence is 12 residues long. This CDR3 is CSVVGQGDEQYF. The DNA for the CDR3 is TGCAGCGTTGTCGGACAGGGCGACGAGCAGTACTTC.

This clone was detected once. J is TRBJ1-4 and V is TRBV2; 8 bases are a match to TRBD1. This CDR3 has 15 amino acids. Trimming removed 3 bases from V and 7 bases from J; junction bases left unmatched: 7. CDR1 is SNHLY and CDR2 is FYNNEI in the germline V gene. This CDR3 is CASSDTGRGPEKLFF. The CDR3 DNA is TGTGCCAGCAGTGATACTGGCAGGGGGCCTGAAAAACTGTTTTTT.

The chain has TRBV7-6 and TRBJ2-1; 11 nucleotides match TRBD1. Germline CDR1 reads SGHVS; CDR2 reads FNYEAQ. This CDR3 has 14 residues. Losses at the gene ends were 2 bases for V and 9 bases for J; bases not matched to a gene: 3. CDR3 sequence (DNA): TGTGCCAGCAGCTTAAGGACAGGGGGCGCTGAGCAGTTCTTC. It encodes CASSLRTGGAEQFF.

This chain links TRBV5-4 with TRBJ1-1; D gene ambiguous. Germline CDR1 reads SGHNT; CDR2 reads YYREEE (reference sequence). There are 14 residues in the CDR3. V was shortened by 1 base and J by 0 bases, with 7 bases between the two germline ends. The CDR3: CASSLRQMNTEAFF. The CDR3 nucleotides read TGTGCCAGCAGCTTGCGGCAGATGAACACTGAAGCTTTCTTT.

The rearrangement joins TRBV2 to TRBJ2-2, with 7 bases matching TRBD1. The CDR3 consists of 14 residues. CDR1 SNHLY and CDR2 FYNNEI come from the germline V gene. With V trimmed by 6 bases and J by 2 bases, 3 bases remained unmatched. CDR3 in amino acids: CASRRQGNTGELFF. The CDR3 nucleotides read TGTGCCAGCAGGAGACAGGGAAACACCGGGGAGCTGTTTTTT.

The chain is built from TRBV28 and TRBJ1-3; D is undetermined. The CDR3 sequence is 17 residues long. V lost 3 bases and J 0 bases, leaving 15 bases between the germline ends. In germline, CDR1 is MDHEN, CDR2 SYDVKM. This chain's CDR3 is CASSLSYVKSSGNTIYF. The CDR3 bases are TGTGCCAGCAGTTTGTCGTACGTTAAAAGCTCTGGAAACACCATATATTTT.

DNA of the CDR3: TGTGCCAGCAGCATAGGGGAAACTGAAGCTTTCTTT. Protein sequence: CASSIGETEAFF. The chain couples TRBV5-4 to TRBJ1-1, with a possible D match to TRBD1 (5 bases). The ends were cut back, 4 bases at V and 5 bases at J, with 9 bases in the middle. The CDR3 is 12 amino acids. Looked up from germline, CDR1 is SGHNT and CDR2 is YYREEE (reference sequence).

V gene TRBV5-4 combines with J gene TRBJ1-2; D possibly corresponds to TRBD1 (5 bases). The V gene's germline CDR1 is SGHNT and CDR2 YYREEE (reference sequence). The CDR3 has 14 amino acids. V was pared by 3 bases and J by 8 bases, with 17 bases between. The CDR3 bases are TGTGCCAGCAGCTCGGAAACAGATGAGGGGGGCTACACCTTC. Translation gives CASSSETDEGGYTF.

For the CDR3, the DNA is TGTGCCAGTAGTATCGGGGCGACGGGTTACAATGAGCAGTTCTTC. Its protein product is CASSIGATGYNEQFF. This rearrangement joins TRBV19 to TRBJ2-1; either TRBD1 or TRBD2 may supply D (5 bases each). This CDR3 contains 15 residues. Germline V gene data show CDR1 as LNHDA and CDR2 as SQIVND (reference sequence). Trimming took off 3 bases at V and 4 bases at J, with 13 bases between the two ends.

CDR3 nucleotides: TGCGCCAGCAGCCAAGTATCGGGACATCTTAACACCGGGGAGCTGTTTTTT. It encodes CASSQVSGHLNTGELFF. The chain recombines TRBV4-1 with TRBJ2-2, with D tentatively TRBD1 (6 bases). The ends were cut back, 1 base at V and 2 bases at J, with 14 bases in the middle. This CDR3 comprises 17 residues. Germline V gives CDR1 MGHRA, CDR2 YSYEKL.

The rearrangement joins TRBV18 to TRBJ2-5; tentatively, D is TRBD1 (6 bases). CDR3 size: 14 residues. V lost 6 bases, J lost 5 bases, and 16 bases lay in between. CDR1 is KGHSH, CDR2 LQKENI, per germline. The CDR3 DNA reads TGTGCCAGCTCGCCTACAGGGACATGGGAGACCCAGTACTTC. Residues: CASSPTGTWETQYF.

This chain uses TRBV28 with TRBJ1-2; 7 positions match TRBD1. Germline V gene data show CDR1 as MDHEN and CDR2 as SYDVKM. V lost 2 bases, J lost 0 bases, and 6 bases stayed unmatched. The CDR3 length is 16 residues. Here the CDR3 reads CASSLPGQEANYGYTF. For the CDR3, the DNA is TGTGCCAGCAGTTTACCCGGACAGGAAGCTAACTATGGCTACACCTTC.

The rearrangement uses TRBV29-1 and TRBJ2-7, with D maybe TRBD1 (6 bases). The ends were cut back, 7 bases at V and 0 bases at J, with 13 bases in the middle. The CDR3 sequence is 13 residues long. Germline values: CDR1 SQVTM, CDR2 ANQGSEA. This chain's CDR3 is CSAPGTLSYEQYF. The CDR3 bases are TGCAGCGCTCCCGGGACACTCTCCTACGAGCAGTACTTC.

Worth noting for this clone: This sample also contains other DNA sequences that code for the same CDR3. The chain carries TRBV27 and TRBJ1-2; TRBD1 might be the D (5 bases). Per germline, CDR1 MNHEY and CDR2 SMNVEV (reference sequence). The ends were cut back, 5 bases at V and 3 bases at J, with 16 bases in the middle. This CDR3 has 15 residues. CDR3 DNA: TGTGCCAGCAGTGGTCGACAAGGGGCGTACTATGGCTACACCTTC. Translation: CASSGRQGAYYGYTF.

CDR3 loop: CATSNQGGGPGELFF. For the CDR3, the DNA is TGTGCCACCAGCAATCAGGGCGGAGGCCCCGGGGAGCTGTTTTTT. The chain carries TRBV15 and TRBJ2-2, with D perhaps TRBD1 or TRBD2 (5 bases each). This CDR3 is built from 15 residues. The ends were cut back, 4 bases at V and 6 bases at J, with 15 bases in the middle. CDR1 LNHNV and CDR2 YYDKDF come from the germline V gene (reference sequence).

The gene calls are TRBV7-9 and TRBJ2-1; perhaps TRBD2 as D (6 bases). This CDR3 contains 14 residues. V was trimmed by 5 bases and J by 2 bases, leaving 10 bases between them. Germline V lookup: CDR1 SEHNR, CDR2 FQNEAQ (reference sequence). CDR3 amino acids: CASSGGTPYNEQFF. The CDR3 nucleotides read TGTGCCAGCAGCGGTGGGACTCCCTACAATGAGCAGTTCTTC.

The chain has TRBV28 and TRBJ2-7; 11 nucleotides line up with TRBD1. CDR1 MDHEN and CDR2 SYDVKM come from the germline V gene. J gave up 9 bases and V 6 bases, and 7 bases lay outside the gene matches. The CDR3 totals 13 residues. Written as DNA, the CDR3 is TGTGCCAGCAGCAAGGACAGGGGGCGTTGGCAGTACGTC. Translation: CASSKDRGRWQYV.

A word on this clone: The junction differs from germline at one of its ends, possibly a read error. Other DNA sequences in the sample encode the same CDR3. V usage is TRBV29-1 and J usage is TRBJ2-5; the match to TRBD2 covers 7 bases. The CDR3 is made up of 13 amino acids. Germline V CDR1 and CDR2: SQVTM, ANQGSEA. CDR3 sequence: CSVDSWGGETQYF. CDR3 nucleotide sequence: TGTAGCGTTGACTCGTGGGGGGGAGAGACCCAGTACTTC.

This clone occurred once. The chain couples TRBV6-5 to TRBJ2-7; possible D gene TRBD2, 5 bases. V dropped 0 bases and J dropped 0 bases, with 6 bases sitting between them. The CDR3 sequence is 14 residues long. Germline loops: CDR1 MNHEY, CDR2 SVGAGI. The chain's CDR3 is CASSYSRVSYEQYF. CDR3 bases: TGTGCCAGCAGTTACTCGCGGGTCTCCTACGAGCAGTACTTC.

J is TRBJ2-2 and V is TRBV19, with a weak D call TRBD1 (5 bases). Germline V gives CDR1 LNHDA, CDR2 SQIVND (reference sequence). Trimming removed 2 bases at V and 2 bases at J, with 9 bases between. This CDR3 spans 15 amino acids. Here the CDR3 reads CASSIQGSNTGELFF. CDR3 nucleotides: TGTGCCAGTAGTATACAGGGCTCCAACACCGGGGAGCTGTTTTTT.

The rearrangement joins TRBV6-4 to TRBJ1-2; D gene ambiguous. Germline lookup yields CDR1 MRHNA and CDR2 SNTAGT. This CDR3 has 15 amino acids. V was trimmed by 7 bases and J by 5 bases, leaving 20 bases between them. The CDR3 coding sequence is TGTGCCAGCACCCGGACGGCTCCGGTAAGATATGGCTACACCTTC. It encodes CASTRTAPVRYGYTF.